This T cell receptor (beta chain) was documented in a study of OX40 agonist ivuxolimab in advanced cancers. Study context: Head and neck, renal cell, melanoma or hepatocellular carcinoma were the cancers that dose-escalation patients had. Partial responses occurred in Three dose-escalation patients, one with hepatocellular carcinoma and two with cutaneous melanoma.

Autoimmune disease history or systemic immunosuppression barred patients. Sequenced by immunoSEQ multiplex PCR; TCRdb stores in-frame clones only, minus some. The sample holds about 80,000 clones, about nine tenths seen once. Between the trimmed V and J ends, which lost 0 bases and 4 bases, there was a span of 11 bases. CDR3 length: 15 residues. Germline V gene data show CDR1 as SGHAT and CDR2 as FQNNGV. The gene calls are TRBV11-2 and TRBJ2-3, with D possibly matching TRBD1 (5 bases). The source was CD4+ or CD8+ T cells sorted from blood, collected in a trial of the OX40 agonist ivuxolimab. The clonotype comes from an adult with an advanced solid tumor such as melanoma, head and neck, liver or kidney cancer. The CDR3 DNA is TGTGCCAGCAGCTTAGATTGGGGCAGGTCAGATACGCAGTATTTT. This codes for CASSLDWGRSDTQYF.